A single TCR beta chain is shown here with its context. Its antigen is unidentified. The CDR3 covers 14 residues. Germline trimming cut 2 bases from V and 9 bases from J; bases unmatched to any gene: 1. CDR1 is LGHNA, CDR2 YNFKEQ, per germline. The data derive from a study of CD8+ T cells in alopecia areata. The wider study: Twice a day, 5 to 10 mg of oral tofacitinib was administered to treated patients. Findings and caveats of the study: Across lesional scalp, and particularly alopecia totalis/universalis, clonality surpassed that of normal scalp.

The treatment denotes: oral pan-JAK inhibitor, 5-10 mg twice daily. Obtained from alopecia areata patients were lesional scalp punch biopsies along with peripheral blood. Investigators isolated RNA and reverse transcribed it into cDNA to act as the sequencing template. Libraries were prepared by immunoSEQ multiplex PCR; TCRdb keeps only in-frame clonotypes and omits some of them. Of more than 130,000 clones listed, 82% were seen once; the top ten hold approximately 25%. The sample in question was CD8+ T cells sorted from blood, obtained at week 4, from a patient treated with tofacitinib. V usage is TRBV4-2 and J usage is TRBJ2-1; 13 nucleotides align to TRBD2. The TCR was taken from a human donor with alopecia areata. The DNA for the CDR3 is TGTGCCAGCAGCCAAAGACTAGCGGGGGGTGAGCAGTTCTTC. This sequence encodes CASSQRLAGGEQFF.